Listed below are T cell receptor beta chains from one sample, sequenced in a study of a mutant IDH1 vaccine in newly diagnosed glioma. Here immunoSEQ multiplex PCR was the method, and the copy in TCRdb shows in-frame clones only, minus some. The table has roughly 86,000 clones, 80% seen once. Material: PBMCs, obtained from a glioma patient treated with radiotherapy, temozolomide or both. Receptors were obtained from a man aged 40-55 years with glioma. CDR3s include the opening cysteine and the closing phenylalanine or tryptophan. D genes are given only for firm matches. Some rows have no size entry. The others give once, few or many, or a class for an expanded clone.

>.|TRBJ2-7|TRBV11-1|many|15
CASSFSPGRSYEQYF
>TRBD2|TRBJ2-7|TRBV6-1|.|13
CASSKREGDEQYF
>TRBD1|TRBJ1-4|TRBV7-2|.|15
CASSRDRGGYEKLFF
>TRBD2|TRBJ2-3|TRBV7-2|once|18
CASSPPRGLDDGADTQYF
>.|TRBJ1-1|TRBV7-9|.|12
CASSRVSTEAFF
>.|TRBJ2-1|TRBV19|.|16
CASSIARASSYNEQFF
>TRBD1|TRBJ2-2|TRBV7-8|.|17
CASSLDRDRDHTGELFF
>.|TRBJ1-6|TRBV9|.|13
CASSVVGNSPLHF
>.|TRBJ1-5|TRBV23-1|few|13
CASSPGSNQPQHF
>TRBD1|TRBJ1-5|TRBV7-9|few|14
CASSFGQGYQPQHF